The present T cell receptor beta chain was sequenced within a study of T-cell reconstitution after alpha-beta-depleted transplantation in children. Preparing the TCRbeta library involved the use of unique molecular identifiers. From the PCR reads, TCRdb called clonotypes with MiXCR, one entry per CDR3 protein. This sample has 330,000 or so distinct CDR3 sequences, with about a tenth found just once. Looked up from germline, CDR1 is MGHRA and CDR2 is YSYEKL. The CDR3 covers 13 residues. V trimming: 4 bases; J trimming: 8 bases; junction bases outside the gene matches: 4. This clonotype was counted a few times.

The J gene is TRBJ1-2, the V gene TRBV4-1, with 10 bases matching TRBD1. Source: PBMCs from the stem cell graft donor, taken from the stem cell graft. The sequence was collected from a human donor who donated a stem cell graft to a child with acute lymphoblastic leukemia. The CDR3 DNA follows: TGCGCCAGCAGCCGCGGACAGGGGGGCGGCTACACCTTC. Protein: CASSRGQGGGYTF.